Given below is one T cell receptor (beta chain) in context. The antigen is unknown. This sample was taken from a study of glioma-infiltrating T cells. About the study: Blood libraries targeted roughly 4- to 10-fold coverage of 910,000 or so T cells. Study-wide results and limits: Tissue and blood shared very few CDR3 sequences. Tissue-blood divergence was below expectation in non-neoplastic patients, above in gliomas.

Trimming took 7 bases from V and 3 from J; bases not matched to a gene: 17. The CDR3 extends over 18 amino acids. In germline, CDR1 is MNHEY, CDR2 SMNVEV (reference sequence). TCR alpha and beta CDR3 regions were amplified from RNA using iRepertoire nested multiplex PCR. One entry per CDR3 protein, called by TCRdb with MiXCR from the multiplex PCR reads. The table shows 300,000 to 450,000 distinct CDR3 sequences, with roughly two fifths occurring only once. The J gene is TRBJ2-1, the V gene TRBV27, with 8 bases matching TRBD1. Material: glioma tissue, nonneoplastic brain tissue, or PBMCs (not recorded which). The TCR originated in a human donor with low-grade glioma or glioblastoma, undergoing nonglioma brain surgery, or in good health (not recorded which). The CDR3 region has the DNA TGTGCCAGCAACCACCTTAACAGGGGGTTGTTGTTCTACAATGAGCAGTTCTTC. It encodes CASNHLNRGLLFYNEQFF.